This T cell receptor (beta chain) was profiled in a study of T cell changes during pregnancy in multiple sclerosis. The CDR3 length is 12 residues. The germline V gene encodes CDR1 MDHEN and CDR2 SYDVKM. V gave up 8 bases and J gave up 1 base, with 8 bases separating them. Data came from immunoSEQ multiplex PCR; TCRdb stores just in-frame clones and leaves some out. The sample records about 45,000 clones, 70% to 90% being singletons. V and J are TRBV28 and TRBJ2-5, with D unresolved. This specimen was peripheral blood, taken in the first trimester of pregnancy. This sequence originates from a female donor with multiple sclerosis, enrolled in a pregnancy study. DNA for the CDR3: TGTGCCAGCGGCCACATCCAAGAGACCCAGTACTTC. As protein: CASGHIQETQYF.